The subject of this entry is one T cell receptor (beta chain). This clone occurred a few times. Its antigen is not yet known. Per-base quality was not reported, and no clone a single base away is much larger than it. From the germline V gene (reference sequence), CDR1 is LGHDT and CDR2 is YNNKEL. V is clipped by 2 bases and J by 3 bases, and the sequence between their germline boundaries is 8 bases long. Measured from the cysteine to the phenylalanine, the CDR3 is 14 residues long. Just the 42-base CDR3 DNA is kept, in frame starting at base 1. In the prospective study, participants were roughly 18 to 100 years old, resided in 24 geographic areas of the United States, and were enrolled through a virtual design. Cohort assignment in the prospective study relied on participant-reported clinical history from a screening survey and a study questionnaire. Recovered participants in ImmuneRACE Cohort 3 were defined by two consecutive negative NP/OP PCR tests, clearance by a healthcare professional, or resolution of symptoms. Each participant in the prospective study had whole blood, serum and a nasopharyngeal or oropharyngeal swab collected by mobile phlebotomists. Additional blood draws and questionnaires over a 2-month period could optionally be provided by prospective study participants. Before DNA extraction, blood samples from the prospective study were shipped at room temperature or frozen.

The immunoSEQ Assay, a bias-controlled multiplex PCR, was used to amplify TCRbeta CDR3 regions from genomic DNA. The authors' analysis ran thus. Nucleated cell counts per sample were estimated from amplification of reference gene primers within the assay. To quantify the absolute abundance of each unique TCRbeta CDR3 rearrangement, sequence reads were collapsed and filtered. For each sample, productive Simpson clonality was calculated as the square root of Simpson's diversity index over productive rearrangements. Imported from immuneACCESS, the table was reduced by TCRdb to in-frame sequences with V and J called. These copies leave out some clones; in studies compared against another copy, an unresolved V gene accounts for under half, and the cause of the remainder is not known. V, J and clone size were drawn from that table, and D and trimming were deduced from the DNA. The sample table holds about 280,000 clones, of which around 84% were seen once. The ten largest clones represent 2% to 3% of the sample.

These data belong to a study of blood T cell repertoires in COVID-19 (dated by TCRdb to the early 2020s). As for the study more broadly: Collaborator samples came from the United States, Italy and Spain and covered acute and convalescent phases of COVID-19. Where available, HLA class I and class II types were taken from metadata supplied by the sample provider and were not determined by assay-based typing. Sample metadata almost always included a de-identified subject ID, COVID-19 status, age in years and sex. The material from the prospective study consisted of cDNA or gDNA derived from T cells, B-cell-depleted T cells, or PBMCs. Samples were obtained from the ongoing ImmuneRACE study (first 160 participants) and from some 1,300 subjects provided by 6 global collaborators. Deeply sampled blood TCRbeta repertoires from subjects exposed to, actively infected with, or recovered from COVID-19 were included in the dataset. A freely available public database, intended as a resource for researchers studying the immune response to SARS-CoV-2, is where the repertoires were released.

What the work shows at the level of the full study, not this receptor alone: The amount of clinical and demographic metadata varied by source and participant and was provided uncurated.

Sequencing was performed on PBMCs or T cells enriched from blood (not recorded which). The receptor was derived from a woman between 50 and 59 years old who had recovered from COVID-19. The chain employs TRBV3-1 (or the pseudogene TRBV3-2) and TRBJ1-3, and the D gene may be TRBD1, 5 bases matching. The bases are TGTGCCAGCAGCCAACAGGGAGGTGGAAACACCATATATTTT. Its translation is CASSQQGGGNTIYF.